This T cell receptor (beta chain) was sequenced for a study of T cell responses to AZD1222 COVID-19 vaccine. V dropped 1 base and J dropped 7 bases, with 10 bases sitting between them. The CDR3 consists of 13 residues. Germline V gene data show CDR1 as SGHTA and CDR2 as FQGNSA. Sequencing used immunoSEQ multiplex PCR; TCRdb keeps in-frame clones, though not all of them. The top ten hold roughly 5% of the sample, which has 110,000 or so clones, about 90% seen once. Here the sequenced sample was peripheral blood, taken on day 0 of AZD1222 vaccination. The clonotype originates from an adult in good health. The V call is TRBV7-2, the J call TRBJ2-5, with D hard to call. The CDR3 bases are TGTGCCAGCAGCTTAGACCCGGTTGGGACCCAGTACTTC. Its translation: CASSLDPVGTQYF.